The TCR beta chain under discussion was sequenced for a study of blood T cell repertoires in COVID-19. About the study: The United States, Italy and Spain supplied acute and convalescent COVID-19 samples.

Authors' methods: Estimated nucleated cell counts came from reference gene primer amplification. Generated by immunoSEQ multiplex PCR, the TCRdb table keeps only in-frame clones and is missing some. The V and J calls and clone size were taken over from that table, and D and trimming were inferred from the DNA. The data hold 400,000 to 450,000 clones, with over 75% observed a single time. There are 13 residues in the CDR3. V was shortened by 7 bases and J by 5 bases, with 12 bases between the two germline ends. Looked up from germline, CDR1 is MDHEN and CDR2 is SYDVKM. The sample taken for sequencing was peripheral blood. The chain uses TRBV28 and TRBJ1-5; possibly TRBD1 for D (5 bases). The clonotype was recovered from a woman between 40 and 55 years old with COVID-19, enrolled during active disease. In DNA, the CDR3 is TGTGCCAGCACCTGGGGGGTTTATCAGCCCCAGCATTTT. It codes for CASTWGVYQPQHF.